These 16 T cell receptor beta chains share one sample of origin, sequenced in a study of cytomegalovirus exposure and HLA in healthy donors. PCR primers comprised 60 Vbeta and 13 Jbeta primers. Libraries were prepared by immunoSEQ multiplex PCR; TCRdb keeps only in-frame clonotypes and omits some of them. The data contain about 100,000 clones, roughly 76% of them singletons. Sequenced material: PBMCs. The receptors stem from a man aged 40-49 years in good health and CMV-seronegative.

The chain recombines TRBV5-4 with TRBJ1-1, with 9 bases identical to TRBD1. This CDR3 contains 15 residues. V was pared by 4 bases and J by 1 base, with 5 bases of the junction left unmatched. Germline V gives CDR1 SGHNT, CDR2 YYREEE (reference sequence). The CDR3 loop is CASSKKDRGNTEAFF. The CDR3 nucleotides are TGTGCCAGCAGCAAAAAGGACAGGGGGAACACTGAAGCTTTCTTT.

The chain couples TRBV6-6 to TRBJ1-3; D gene unclear. CDR1 is MNHNY, CDR2 SVGAGI, per germline (reference sequence). The V and J ends lost 6 bases and 0 bases respectively, with 9 bases between them. The CDR3 is 14 amino acids. The CDR3 loop is CASRPGSSGNTIYF. As DNA, the CDR3 is TGTGCCAGCAGGCCGGGAAGCTCTGGAAACACCATATATTTT.

The chain joins TRBV27 to TRBJ2-3; D is possibly TRBD1 (6 bases). The germline CDR1 and CDR2 sequences are MNHEY and SMNVEV (reference sequence). The CDR3 runs to 14 residues. V lost 2 bases and J 3 bases, leaving 9 bases between the germline ends. CDR3 nucleotide sequence: TGTGCCAGCAGTTTAATGGGGGCAACAGATACGCAGTATTTT. Its translation: CASSLMGATDTQYF.

V is TRBV25-1 and J is TRBJ1-6; TRBD1 matches at 10 bases. Germline V gene data show CDR1 as MGHDK and CDR2 as SYGVNS. V dropped 4 bases and J dropped 7; count of bases not matched to a gene: 4. The CDR3 is made up of 15 amino acids. The CDR3 bases are TGTGCCAGCAGTGCCCGGGACAGGGGAAATTCACCCCTCCACTTT. Amino acid sequence: CASSARDRGNSPLHF.

The gene calls are TRBV7-2 and TRBJ2-3; D is unclear. The V end was cut by 4 bases, the J end by 2 bases, with 19 bases between. The CDR3 extends over 17 amino acids. Germline CDR1 reads SGHTA; CDR2 reads FQGNSA. The chain's CDR3 is CASSSSGYFRNTDTQYF. The CDR3 bases are TGTGCCAGCAGCTCCTCTGGTTACTTCCGTAACACAGATACGCAGTATTTT.

This clone was counted a few times. Other DNA sequences in the sample encode the same CDR3. The chain couples TRBV5-1 to TRBJ1-1; 11 bases are shared with TRBD1. CDR3 length equals 14 residues. V was clipped by 4 bases and J by 4 bases; unmatched bases: 3. CDR1 SGHRS and CDR2 YFSETQ come from the germline V gene. DNA for the CDR3: TGCGCCAGCAGCCAAGGGACAGGGGGCACTGAAGCTTTCTTT. It translates to CASSQGTGGTEAFF.

This chain links TRBV4-1 with TRBJ2-1; 10 bases align to TRBD2. This CDR3 contains 18 residues. Germline-derived CDR1 and CDR2 are MGHRA and YSYEKL. V gave up 0 bases and J gave up 5 bases; unmatched junction bases: 10. The chain's CDR3 is CASSQDARSGGANNEQFF. As DNA, the CDR3 is TGCGCCAGCAGCCAAGATGCGAGGAGCGGGGGGGCAAACAATGAGCAGTTCTTC.

The CDR3 is CASSPAAGGRDEQFF. CDR3 DNA sequence: TGCGCCAGCAGCCCAGCAGCAGGGGGCCGGGATGAGCAGTTCTTC. The rearrangement joins TRBV4-3 to TRBJ2-1, with 8 nucleotides matching TRBD1. Germline values: CDR1 LGHNA, CDR2 YSLEER. V dropped 4 bases and J dropped 8; count of bases not matched to a gene: 10. There are 15 residues in the CDR3.

The V and J genes are TRBV5-6 and TRBJ1-4; 10 bases fit TRBD1. Germline V gene lookup returns CDR1 SGHDT and CDR2 YYEEEE. CDR3 length equals 15 residues. Trimming removed 1 base from V and 8 bases from J; junction bases left unmatched: 5. The CDR3 here is CASSLLGTGDEKLFF. The CDR3 nucleotides are TGTGCCAGCAGCTTGTTAGGGACAGGGGACGAAAAACTGTTTTTT.

The chain employs TRBV5-8 and TRBJ2-7; D not resolved. The germline V and J ends were trimmed by 2 bases and 4 bases, with 7 bases remaining between them. Germline V gives CDR1 SGHTS, CDR2 YDEGEE. This CDR3 is built from 12 residues. The CDR3 DNA reads as TGTGCCAGCAGCTTCTACGGTTACGAGCAGTACTTC. Amino acid sequence: CASSFYGYEQYF.

This clone was picked up one time. V usage is TRBV6-5 and J usage is TRBJ2-5; no reliable D call. Trimming took 0 bases from V and 4 from J, leaving 9 bases between them. Germline-derived CDR1 and CDR2 are MNHEY and SVGAGI. The CDR3 runs to 14 residues. The CDR3 DNA is TGTGCCAGCAGTTACTCTCAGTTAGCAGAGACCCAGTACTTC. Amino acids: CASSYSQLAETQYF.

The chain uses TRBV28 and TRBJ1-1, with D tentatively TRBD1 (6 bases). The CDR3 length is 10 residues. Deletions cut 6 bases from V and 8 bases from J, with 7 bases between. Germline assignment: CDR1 MDHEN and CDR2 SYDVKM. The CDR3 spells CASSRGEAFF. The DNA for the CDR3 is TGTGCCAGCAGCAGGGGCGAAGCTTTCTTT.

This clone was detected only once. The gene calls are TRBV29-1 and TRBJ2-5; TRBD2 matches 11 bases. The V gene end was trimmed by 6 bases and the J gene end by 5 bases; junction bases not matched to a gene: 11. The CDR3 runs to 15 residues. Germline values: CDR1 SQVTM, CDR2 ANQGSEA. In nucleotides, the CDR3 is TGCAGCGTAGGGGTAGCGGGGGGGAATGGTGAGACCCAGTACTTC. This gives the protein CSVGVAGGNGETQYF. The full variable domain, in which reference TRBV29-1 and TRBJ2-5 provide the parts outside the CDR3, is SAVISQKPSRDICQRGTSLTIQCQVDSQVTMMFWYRQQPGQSLTLIATANQGSEATYESGFVIDKFPISRPNLTFSTLTVSNMSPEDSSIYLCSVGVAGGNGETQYFGPGTRLLVL.

In this sample, this clone turned up once. This chain links TRBV7-2 with TRBJ2-3; 7 nucleotides align to TRBD2. The junction had 4 bases not matched to a gene; V was cut back by 4 bases and J by 0 bases. The CDR3 covers 15 residues. Per germline, CDR1 SGHTA and CDR2 FQGNSA. The CDR3 loop reads CASSSKRGSTDTQYF. The CDR3 DNA reads as TGTGCCAGCAGCTCCAAGCGGGGTAGCACAGATACGCAGTATTTT. Supplemented by reference TRBV7-2 and TRBJ2-3, the full variable domain reads GAGVSQSPSNKVTEKGKDVELRCDPISGHTALYWYRQSLGQGLEFLIYFQGNSAPDKSGLPSDRFSAERTGGSVSTLTIQRTQQEDSAVYLCASSSKRGSTDTQYFGPGTRLTVL.

The chain has TRBV11-1 and TRBJ1-2; a weak D match, TRBD1 (6 bases). The CDR3 covers 15 residues. Germline V lookup: CDR1 SGHAT, CDR2 FQDESV (reference sequence). V lost 5 bases and J 8 bases, leaving 21 bases between the germline ends. CDR3 nucleotide sequence: TGTGCCAGCAGCCCGGGGGGGCAGCTTTGGAGGGGCTACACCTTC. Residues: CASSPGGQLWRGYTF.

The chain links TRBV30 to TRBJ1-4, with unresolved D. Germline assignment: CDR1 GTSNPN and CDR2 SVGIG (reference sequence). This CDR3 is 15 amino acids long. With 3 bases removed from V and 10 bases from J, the gap between germline ends came to 21 bases. CDR3: CAWRITGLSGGKLFF. The DNA for the CDR3 is TGTGCCTGGAGGATCACGGGCCTATCGGGAGGAAAACTGTTTTTT.